This T cell receptor beta chain was sequenced in a study of blood T cell repertoires in COVID-19. The CDR3 consists of 15 residues. The V segment lost 7 bases and the J segment 2 bases; nucleotides outside the gene matches: 9. Germline CDR1 is LNHDA and CDR2 is SQIVND (reference sequence). The table came from immunoSEQ multiplex PCR; TCRdb's copy has only in-frame clones and leaves some out. Here the sample spans approximately 390,000 clones, 70% to 90% being singletons. The sample consisted of peripheral blood. This TCR was sampled from a woman in her fifties or sixties with COVID-19, enrolled during active disease. V gene TRBV19 combines with J gene TRBJ1-2, with 8 positions matching TRBD1. The CDR3 sequence is CASTQQWTGNYGYTF. The CDR3 region has the DNA TGTGCCAGTACCCAGCAATGGACAGGGAACTATGGCTACACCTTC. The whole variable domain, remainder taken from reference TRBV19 and TRBJ1-2, is DGGITQSPKYLFRKEGQNVTLSCEQNLNHDAMYWYRQDPGQGLRLIYYSQIVNDFQKGDIAEGYSVSREKKESFPLTVTSAQKNPTAFYLCASTQQWTGNYGYTFGSGTRLTVV.